These T cell receptor beta chains were read from a single sample in a study of CD8+CD57+ T cells in acquired aplastic anemia. TCRdb reprocessed the reads via MiXCR and lists one record per CDR3 protein. The data contain about 270,000 distinct CDR3 sequences, roughly 50% of them singletons. Sequences were obtained from sorted CD4+, CD8+, or CD8+CD57+ T cells (not recorded which) from PBMCs. Source of these receptors: a human donor with severe aplastic anemia or a healthy control (not recorded which). The CDR3 runs from the conserved cysteine through the conserved F or W. Fields, in order: CDR3 DNA, CDR3 protein, clone size, D gene, J gene, V gene. A D gene is named only where the DNA matches it firmly. Clone size is given for some rows only: seen once, a few or many times, or a class if the clone is expanded.

cdr3_nt: TGTGCCAGCAGAGGCGGACAGGGTGTTGATGAAAAACTGTTTTTT; cdr3_aa: CASRGGQGVDEKLFF; clone_size: .; d_call: TRBD1; j_call: TRBJ1-4; v_call: TRBV7-2
cdr3_nt: TGCAGTGCCCGGGACAGGGGACGATACGAGCAGTACTTC; cdr3_aa: CSARDRGRYEQYF; clone_size: few; d_call: TRBD1; j_call: TRBJ2-7; v_call: TRBV20-1
cdr3_nt: TGTGCCACCAGCGACAGGGCTTCCGGCAACTATGGCTACACCTTC; cdr3_aa: CATSDRASGNYGYTF; clone_size: .; d_call: TRBD1; j_call: TRBJ1-2; v_call: TRBV15
cdr3_nt: TGTGCCAGCAGCTTGGGACTAGCGGGGGGTCAGGATACGCAGTATTTT; cdr3_aa: CASSLGLAGGQDTQYF; clone_size: many; d_call: TRBD2; j_call: TRBJ2-3; v_call: TRBV7-6
cdr3_nt: TGCGCCAGCAGCCATGAGACTAGTAGCACAGATACGCAGTATTTT; cdr3_aa: CASSHETSSTDTQYF; clone_size: many; d_call: .; j_call: TRBJ2-3; v_call: TRBV4-3
cdr3_nt: TGCAGTGCTAGAGGGACAGGGGCCCAAGAGGCCCTCCACTTT; cdr3_aa: CSARGTGAQEALHF; clone_size: .; d_call: TRBD1; j_call: TRBJ1-6; v_call: TRBV20-1
cdr3_nt: TGCAGTGCTAGGGCTGGGACGAACACCGGGGAGCTGTTTTTT; cdr3_aa: CSARAGTNTGELFF; clone_size: .; d_call: .; j_call: TRBJ2-2; v_call: TRBV20-1
cdr3_nt: TGCAGTGCTCGGGGCGGAGGAGCGGAAGAGACCCAGTACTTC; cdr3_aa: CSARGGGAEETQYF; clone_size: .; d_call: .; j_call: TRBJ2-5; v_call: TRBV20-1
cdr3_nt: TGCAGTGCCAGGAAGGGACAGAGCTCCTATAATTCACCCCTCCACTTT; cdr3_aa: CSARKGQSSYNSPLHF; clone_size: .; d_call: TRBD1; j_call: TRBJ1-6; v_call: TRBV20-1
cdr3_nt: TGTGCTAGCAGCGAGACGGGGGGGCCCAATACGCAGTGTTTT; cdr3_aa: CASSETGGPNTQCF; clone_size: .; d_call: TRBD2; j_call: TRBJ2-3; v_call: TRBV7-7
cdr3_nt: TGTGCCAGCAGCTTTCGGACTAGCGGGGGGGCCAGGGAGCAGTACTTC; cdr3_aa: CASSFRTSGGAREQYF; clone_size: .; d_call: TRBD2; j_call: TRBJ2-7; v_call: TRBV7-2
cdr3_nt: TGTGCCACCAGCATATACGGAGGCCTATCCTACGAGCAGTACTTC; cdr3_aa: CATSIYGGLSYEQYF; clone_size: many; d_call: .; j_call: TRBJ2-7; v_call: TRBV15
cdr3_nt: TGTGCCAGTAGCCCGACAGGTCGTCACACTGAAGCTTTCTTT; cdr3_aa: CASSPTGRHTEAFF; clone_size: many; d_call: .; j_call: TRBJ1-1; v_call: TRBV19
cdr3_nt: TGTGCCAGCAGTTTATTCCCGGGGGGGGAGACCCAGTACTTC; cdr3_aa: CASSLFPGGETQYF; clone_size: .; d_call: TRBD2; j_call: TRBJ2-5; v_call: TRBV7-2
cdr3_nt: TGTGCCAGCGGTGGGAGCGCAGATACGCAGTATTTT; cdr3_aa: CASGGSADTQYF; clone_size: once; d_call: .; j_call: TRBJ2-3; v_call: TRBV6-1
cdr3_nt: TGTGCCTCTTCTAAGGGTAGCACAGATACGCAGTATTTT; cdr3_aa: CASSKGSTDTQYF; clone_size: .; d_call: .; j_call: TRBJ2-3; v_call: TRBV13
cdr3_nt: TGTGCCACCAGCAGCGTTGAGGCCGACAGGGGGCGCACAGAGACCCAGTACTTC; cdr3_aa: CATSSVEADRGRTETQYF; clone_size: .; d_call: TRBD1; j_call: TRBJ2-5; v_call: TRBV15
cdr3_nt: TGCAGTGCTATGGGACTAGCGGGGGGGTATACGCAGTATTTT; cdr3_aa: CSAMGLAGGYTQYF; clone_size: .; d_call: TRBD2; j_call: TRBJ2-3; v_call: TRBV20-1
cdr3_nt: TGTGCCAGCAGCTTAGAAAGGGGACAGGACTATGGCTACACCTTC; cdr3_aa: CASSLERGQDYGYTF; clone_size: .; d_call: TRBD1; j_call: TRBJ1-2; v_call: TRBV11-3
cdr3_nt: TGTGCCAGCAGCTGGGGGGGGAGCTACGAGCAGTACTTC; cdr3_aa: CASSWGGSYEQYF; clone_size: .; d_call: TRBD2; j_call: TRBJ2-7; v_call: TRBV12-3/TRBV12-4
cdr3_nt: TGTGCCAGCAGCTCCCTTCTCTACAATGAGCAGTTCTTC; cdr3_aa: CASSSLLYNEQFF; clone_size: .; d_call: .; j_call: TRBJ2-1; v_call: TRBV7-8
cdr3_nt: TGCAGTGCTTACCTCAGGGGTCGTCACGAGCAGTACTTC; cdr3_aa: CSAYLRGRHEQYF; clone_size: .; d_call: .; j_call: TRBJ2-7; v_call: TRBV20-1
cdr3_nt: TGTGCCAGCACCCCTACCCTTGGGACTAGCGGGGCCTACGAGCAGTACTTC; cdr3_aa: CASTPTLGTSGAYEQYF; clone_size: .; d_call: TRBD2; j_call: TRBJ2-7; v_call: TRBV2
cdr3_nt: TGTGCCACCAGCAGGAGCAGGGAGAGCTCCTATAATTCACCCCTCCACTTT; cdr3_aa: CATSRSRESSYNSPLHF; clone_size: few; d_call: .; j_call: TRBJ1-6; v_call: TRBV15
cdr3_nt: TGTGCCAGCCGTAGACTATTAATATACACTGAAGCTTTCTTT; cdr3_aa: CASRRLLIYTEAFF; clone_size: .; d_call: .; j_call: TRBJ1-1; v_call: TRBV6-1
cdr3_nt: TGTGCCAGCAGTGCCTCTTCGTGGGGAGGTGAAAAACTGTTTTTT; cdr3_aa: CASSASSWGGEKLFF; clone_size: many; d_call: .; j_call: TRBJ1-4; v_call: TRBV9
cdr3_nt: TGTGCCAGCGGGGGAGGCAGCAGCTACGAGCAGTACTTC; cdr3_aa: CASGGGSSYEQYF; clone_size: few; d_call: .; j_call: TRBJ2-7; v_call: TRBV9
cdr3_nt: TGTGCCTGGAGTCCCGGGACCGCTAACTATGGCTACACCTTC; cdr3_aa: CAWSPGTANYGYTF; clone_size: many; d_call: .; j_call: TRBJ1-2; v_call: TRBV30
cdr3_nt: TGTGCCAGCAGCACCAGGACAGTCAACGAGCAGTACTTC; cdr3_aa: CASSTRTVNEQYF; clone_size: .; d_call: .; j_call: TRBJ2-7; v_call: TRBV7-2
cdr3_nt: TGTGCCAGCAGCTTGTTTAGCGGGGGGGCCTGGAAGACCCAGTACTTC; cdr3_aa: CASSLFSGGAWKTQYF; clone_size: .; d_call: TRBD2; j_call: TRBJ2-5; v_call: TRBV5-6
cdr3_nt: TGTGCCAGCAGCCCGGAATGGGAAGGGACCCAGTACTTC; cdr3_aa: CASSPEWEGTQYF; clone_size: many; d_call: .; j_call: TRBJ2-5; v_call: TRBV12-3/TRBV12-4
cdr3_nt: TGTGCCAGCAGTGCAGGGCTGCTCAACTATGGCTACACCTTC; cdr3_aa: CASSAGLLNYGYTF; clone_size: many; d_call: .; j_call: TRBJ1-2; v_call: TRBV2
cdr3_nt: TGCGCCAGCAGCTTGATGGGGGTAGGGGGGGCCAACGTCCTGACTTTC; cdr3_aa: CASSLMGVGGANVLTF; clone_size: many; d_call: .; j_call: TRBJ2-6; v_call: TRBV5-1
cdr3_nt: TGCAGCGTTGAACCTGCCAGGGCGGTTGAGACCCAGTACTTC; cdr3_aa: CSVEPARAVETQYF; clone_size: few; d_call: .; j_call: TRBJ2-5; v_call: TRBV29-1
cdr3_nt: TGCAGCGTTGCAATAGGGTGGAGCAATCAGCCCCAGCATTTT; cdr3_aa: CSVAIGWSNQPQHF; clone_size: once; d_call: .; j_call: TRBJ1-5; v_call: TRBV29-1
cdr3_nt: TGTGCCAGCAGGCCCTGGGCTAGCGGGGGGGCCAGCGGGGAGCTGTTTTTT; cdr3_aa: CASRPWASGGASGELFF; clone_size: many; d_call: TRBD2; j_call: TRBJ2-2; v_call: TRBV6-1
cdr3_nt: TGTGCCAGCAGCTTAGGGATGAGCGATGAGCAGTTCTTC; cdr3_aa: CASSLGMSDEQFF; clone_size: .; d_call: .; j_call: TRBJ2-1; v_call: TRBV7-9
cdr3_nt: TGCAGTGCTAGGCATCCCCGGACTAGAGCCAAAAACATTCAGTACTTC; cdr3_aa: CSARHPRTRAKNIQYF; clone_size: .; d_call: TRBD2; j_call: TRBJ2-4; v_call: TRBV20-1
cdr3_nt: TGTGCCAGAAGCCCAGGGACAGCCCAGTACTTACCTGAAGCTTTCTTT; cdr3_aa: CARSPGTAQYLPEAFF; clone_size: .; d_call: TRBD1; j_call: TRBJ1-1; v_call: TRBV7-6
cdr3_nt: TGTGCCATCAGCAGGTCACTACCGGGACTAGCGGGGGATAATGAGCAGTTCTTC; cdr3_aa: CAISRSLPGLAGDNEQFF; clone_size: few; d_call: TRBD2; j_call: TRBJ2-1; v_call: TRBV2
cdr3_nt: TGTGCCAGCAGCCCGCGGCCCCAGCATTTT; cdr3_aa: CASSPRPQHF; clone_size: .; d_call: .; j_call: TRBJ1-5; v_call: TRBV7-9
cdr3_nt: TGTGCCAGCACAACCAAGGGACTAGCGCCCACAGATACGCAGTATTTT; cdr3_aa: CASTTKGLAPTDTQYF; clone_size: many; d_call: TRBD2; j_call: TRBJ2-3; v_call: TRBV6-5
cdr3_nt: TGTGCCAGCAGCTTGCCCGCCGCCATGACCGGTGGCTACACCTTC; cdr3_aa: CASSLPAAMTGGYTF; clone_size: many; d_call: .; j_call: TRBJ1-2; v_call: TRBV5-6
cdr3_nt: TGTGCCAGCCCACAGGTCGTTGCGGTCAATTCACCCCTCCACTTT; cdr3_aa: CASPQVVAVNSPLHF; clone_size: .; d_call: .; j_call: TRBJ1-6; v_call: TRBV7-9
cdr3_nt: TGTGCCAGCAGCTTAACCCTGGGGAACACTGAAGCTTTCTTT; cdr3_aa: CASSLTLGNTEAFF; clone_size: few; d_call: .; j_call: TRBJ1-1; v_call: TRBV7-2